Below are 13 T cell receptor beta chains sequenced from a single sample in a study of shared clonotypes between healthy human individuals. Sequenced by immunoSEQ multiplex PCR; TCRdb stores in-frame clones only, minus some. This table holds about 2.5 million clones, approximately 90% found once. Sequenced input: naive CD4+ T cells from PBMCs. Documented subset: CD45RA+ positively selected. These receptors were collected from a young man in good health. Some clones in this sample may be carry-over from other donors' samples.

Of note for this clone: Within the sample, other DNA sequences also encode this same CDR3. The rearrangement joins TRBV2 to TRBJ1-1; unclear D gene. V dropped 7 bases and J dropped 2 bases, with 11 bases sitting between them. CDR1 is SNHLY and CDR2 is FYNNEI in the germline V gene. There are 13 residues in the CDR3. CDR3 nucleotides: TGTGCCAGCACACTCGATGGCAACACTGAAGCTTTCTTT. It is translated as CASTLDGNTEAFF. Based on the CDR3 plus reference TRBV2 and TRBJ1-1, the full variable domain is EPEVTQTPSHQVTQMGQEVILRCVPISNHLYFYWYRQILGQKVEFLVSFYNNEISEKSEIFDDQFSVERPDGSNFTLKIRSTKLEDSAMYFCASTLDGNTEAFFGQGTRLTVV.

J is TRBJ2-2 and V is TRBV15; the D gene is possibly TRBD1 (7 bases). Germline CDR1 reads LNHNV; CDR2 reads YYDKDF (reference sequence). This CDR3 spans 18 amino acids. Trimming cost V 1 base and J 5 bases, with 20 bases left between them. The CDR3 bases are TGTGCCACCAGCAGAGGACTAGGGGGCAGGGCGATTACCGGGGAGCTGTTTTTT. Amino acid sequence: CATSRGLGGRAITGELFF.

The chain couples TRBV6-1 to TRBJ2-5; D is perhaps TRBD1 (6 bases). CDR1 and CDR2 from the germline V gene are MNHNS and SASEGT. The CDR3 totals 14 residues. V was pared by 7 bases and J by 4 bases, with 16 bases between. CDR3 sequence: CASIFGGSVETQYF. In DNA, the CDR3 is TGTGCCAGCATATTTGGGGGCTCAGTAGAGACCCAGTACTTC.

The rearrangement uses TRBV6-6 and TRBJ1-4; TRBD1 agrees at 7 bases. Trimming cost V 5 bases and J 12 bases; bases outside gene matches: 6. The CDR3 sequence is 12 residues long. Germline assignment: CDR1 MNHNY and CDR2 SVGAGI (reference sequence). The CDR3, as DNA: TGTGCCAGCAGTCGAGGGACAGAGGAACTGTTTTTT. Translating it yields CASSRGTEELFF.

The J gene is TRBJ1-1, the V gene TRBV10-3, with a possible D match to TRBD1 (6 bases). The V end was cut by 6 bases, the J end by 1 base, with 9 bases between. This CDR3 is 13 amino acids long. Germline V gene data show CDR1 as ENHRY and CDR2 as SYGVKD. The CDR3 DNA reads TGTGCCATCAGCGACAGGTCGAACACTGAAGCTTTCTTT. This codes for CAISDRSNTEAFF.

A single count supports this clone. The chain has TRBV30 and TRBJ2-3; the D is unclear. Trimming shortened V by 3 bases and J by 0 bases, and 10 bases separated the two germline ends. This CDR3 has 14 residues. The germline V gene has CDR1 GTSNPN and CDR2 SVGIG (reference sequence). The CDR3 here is CAWRLRSSTDTQYF. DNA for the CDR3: TGTGCCTGGAGGCTTCGTAGTAGCACAGATACGCAGTATTTT.

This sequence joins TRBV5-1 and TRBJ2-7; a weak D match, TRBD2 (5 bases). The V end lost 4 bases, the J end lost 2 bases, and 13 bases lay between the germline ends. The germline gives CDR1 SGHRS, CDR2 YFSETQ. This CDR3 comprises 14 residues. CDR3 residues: CASSQPEGTYEQYF. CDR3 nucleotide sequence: TGCGCCAGCAGCCAGCCCGAGGGTACCTACGAGCAGTACTTC.

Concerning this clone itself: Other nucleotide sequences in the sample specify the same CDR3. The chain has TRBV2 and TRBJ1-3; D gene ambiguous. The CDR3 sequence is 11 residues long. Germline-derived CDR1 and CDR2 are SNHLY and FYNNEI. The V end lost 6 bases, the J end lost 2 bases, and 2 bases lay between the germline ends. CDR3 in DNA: TGTGCCAGCAGCGCTGGAAACACCATATATTTT. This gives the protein CASSAGNTIYF.

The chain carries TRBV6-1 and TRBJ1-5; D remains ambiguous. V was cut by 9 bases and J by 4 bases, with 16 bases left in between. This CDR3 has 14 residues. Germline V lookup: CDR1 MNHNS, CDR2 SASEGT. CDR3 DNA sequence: TGTGCCAGTCCTACGGGCCTGGGGAATCAGCCCCAGCATTTT. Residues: CASPTGLGNQPQHF.

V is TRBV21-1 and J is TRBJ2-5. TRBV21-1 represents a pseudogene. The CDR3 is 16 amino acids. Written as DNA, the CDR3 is TGTGCCAGCAGCCCATCCCTGGGACGAGAACAAGAGACCCAGTACTTC. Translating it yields CASSPSLGREQETQYF.

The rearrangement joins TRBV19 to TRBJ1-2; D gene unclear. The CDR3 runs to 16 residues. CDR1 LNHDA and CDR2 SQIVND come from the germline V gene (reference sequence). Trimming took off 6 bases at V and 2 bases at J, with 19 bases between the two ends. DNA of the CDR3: TGTGCCAGTAGCAATCCCCGCAGGATACTGAACTATGGCTACACCTTC. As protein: CASSNPRRILNYGYTF.

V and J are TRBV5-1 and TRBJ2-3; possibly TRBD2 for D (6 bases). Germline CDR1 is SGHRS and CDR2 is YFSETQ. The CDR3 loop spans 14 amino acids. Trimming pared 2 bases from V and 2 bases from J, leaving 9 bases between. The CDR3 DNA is TGCGCCAGCAGCTTATGGAGGGCCACAGATACGCAGTATTTT. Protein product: CASSLWRATDTQYF.

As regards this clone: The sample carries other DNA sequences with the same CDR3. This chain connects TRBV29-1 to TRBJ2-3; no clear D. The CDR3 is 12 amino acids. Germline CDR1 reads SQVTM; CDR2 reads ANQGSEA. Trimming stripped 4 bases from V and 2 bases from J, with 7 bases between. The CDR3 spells CSVGPATDTQYF. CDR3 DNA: TGCAGCGTTGGGCCGGCCACAGATACGCAGTATTTT.